This T cell receptor (beta chain) was retrieved from a study of T-cell memory formation after mild COVID-19. About the research overall: The study found TCR clusters largely donor specific.

TCRdb fed the 5' RACE reads into MiXCR, producing one record per CDR3 protein. This sample has around 200,000 distinct CDR3 sequences, with around a fifth found just once. Looked up from germline, CDR1 is SQVTM and CDR2 is ANQGSEA. With 6 bases clipped from V and 7 bases from J, the junction kept 8 bases outside the gene matches. The CDR3 is 13 residues long. For this clonotype: Its antigen is still unknown.

General study points: Memory from before infection featured some responding clones, which suggests cross-reactive memory joined. Later expanders leaned toward CD4+, whereas clones contracting from day 15 to 85 were balanced CD4/CD8.

The sequence derives from an adult woman who had mild COVID-19 (a few samples of this study predate the infection). Cell type and time point are not known. Material for sequencing was PBMCs or a T cell subset sorted from them (not recorded which). J is TRBJ2-2 and V is TRBV29-1; 7 bases match TRBD1. CDR3 nucleotide sequence: TGCAGCGTAGAAAGCCCAGGGGGCGGGGAGCTGTTTTTT. Amino acid sequence: CSVESPGGGELFF.